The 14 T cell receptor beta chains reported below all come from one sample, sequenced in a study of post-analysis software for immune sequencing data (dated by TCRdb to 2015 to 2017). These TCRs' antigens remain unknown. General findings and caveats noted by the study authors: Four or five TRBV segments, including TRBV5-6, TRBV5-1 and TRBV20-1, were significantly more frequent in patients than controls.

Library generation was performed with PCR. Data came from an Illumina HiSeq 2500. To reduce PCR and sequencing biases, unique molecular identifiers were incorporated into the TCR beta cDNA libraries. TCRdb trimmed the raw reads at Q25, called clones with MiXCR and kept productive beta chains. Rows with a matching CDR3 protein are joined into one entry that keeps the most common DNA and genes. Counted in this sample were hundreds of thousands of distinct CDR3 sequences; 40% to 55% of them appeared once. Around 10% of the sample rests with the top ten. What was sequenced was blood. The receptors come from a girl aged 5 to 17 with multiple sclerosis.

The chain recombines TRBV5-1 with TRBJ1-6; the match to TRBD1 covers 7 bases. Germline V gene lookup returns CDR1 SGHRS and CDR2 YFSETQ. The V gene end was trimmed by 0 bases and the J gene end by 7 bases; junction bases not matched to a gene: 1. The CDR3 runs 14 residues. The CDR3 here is CASSLEGANSPLHF. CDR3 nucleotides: TGCGCCAGCAGCTTGGAGGGGGCGAATTCACCCCTCCACTTT. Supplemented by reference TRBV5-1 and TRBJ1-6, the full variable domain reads KAGVTQTPRYLIKTRGQQVTLSCSPISGHRSVSWYQQTPGQGLQFLFEYFSETQRNKGNFPGRFSGRQFSNSRSEMNVSTLELGDSALYLCASSLEGANSPLHFGNGTRLTVT.

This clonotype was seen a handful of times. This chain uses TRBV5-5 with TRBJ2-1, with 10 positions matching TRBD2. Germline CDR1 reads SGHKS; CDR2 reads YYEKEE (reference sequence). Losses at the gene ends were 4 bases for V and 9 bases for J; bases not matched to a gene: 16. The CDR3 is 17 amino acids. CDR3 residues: CASSRTMASGSFAEQFF. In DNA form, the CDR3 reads TGTGCCAGCAGCCGAACGATGGCTAGCGGGAGTTTCGCTGAGCAGTTCTTC.

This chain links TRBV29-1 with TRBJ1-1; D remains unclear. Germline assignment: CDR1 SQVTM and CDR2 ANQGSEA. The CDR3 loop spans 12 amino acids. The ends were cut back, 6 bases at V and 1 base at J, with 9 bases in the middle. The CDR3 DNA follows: TGCAGCGTGGGATTTGAGAACACTGAAGCTTTCTTT. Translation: CSVGFENTEAFF.

The CDR3: CASSWDIGEQYF. The CDR3 DNA reads TGCGCCAGCAGTTGGGACATCGGCGAGCAGTACTTC. The V call is TRBV10-2, the J call TRBJ2-7; D might be TRBD1 (6 bases). The CDR3 runs 12 residues. V gave up 5 bases and J gave up 6 bases, with 11 bases separating them. From germline, CDR1 is WSHSY and CDR2 SAAADI.

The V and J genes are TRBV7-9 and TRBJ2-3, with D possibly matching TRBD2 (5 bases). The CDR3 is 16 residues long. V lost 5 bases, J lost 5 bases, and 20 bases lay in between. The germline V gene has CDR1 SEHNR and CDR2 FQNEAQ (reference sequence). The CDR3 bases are TGTGCCAGCAGCCATGCGCCACGTCCTGCGGGAGATACGCAGTATTTT. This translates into CASSHAPRPAGDTQYF.

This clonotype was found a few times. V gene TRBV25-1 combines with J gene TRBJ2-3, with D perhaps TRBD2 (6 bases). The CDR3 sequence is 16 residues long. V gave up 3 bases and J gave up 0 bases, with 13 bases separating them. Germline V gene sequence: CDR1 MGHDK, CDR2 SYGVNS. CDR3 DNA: TGTGCCAGCAGTGACTATATGCGGGATAGCACAGATACGCAGTATTTT. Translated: CASSDYMRDSTDTQYF.

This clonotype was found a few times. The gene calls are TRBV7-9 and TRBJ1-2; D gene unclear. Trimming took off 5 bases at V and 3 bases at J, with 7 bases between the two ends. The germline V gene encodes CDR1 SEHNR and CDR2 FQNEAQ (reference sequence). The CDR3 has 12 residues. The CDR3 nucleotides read TGTGCCAGCAGCCGACCTGACTATGGCTACACCTTC. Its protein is CASSRPDYGYTF.

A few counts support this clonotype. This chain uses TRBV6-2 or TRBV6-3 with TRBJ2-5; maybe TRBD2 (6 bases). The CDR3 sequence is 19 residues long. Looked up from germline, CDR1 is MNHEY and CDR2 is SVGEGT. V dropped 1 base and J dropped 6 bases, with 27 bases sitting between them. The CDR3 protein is CASSYFPIYRLVGGQTQYF. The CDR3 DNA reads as TGTGCCAGCAGTTACTTTCCTATTTACCGACTAGTCGGAGGACAGACCCAGTACTTC.

In DNA, the CDR3 is TGTGCCAGCAGTGAAGCAAACGGACTTTTGGAGCAGTACTTC. Protein sequence: CASSEANGLLEQYF. The chain joins TRBV6-1 to TRBJ2-4; D is perhaps TRBD2 (5 bases). Germline V gene sequence: CDR1 MNHNS, CDR2 SASEGT. The V gene lost 0 bases and the J gene lost 13 bases, with 16 bases spanning the gap. This CDR3 contains 14 residues.

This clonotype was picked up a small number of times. In DNA, the CDR3 is TGCAGTGCTCAAGGGGGCCTGGATCTTCTCCCCCAGCATTTT. Its translation is CSAQGGLDLLPQHF. The V gene is TRBV20-1, the J gene TRBJ1-5, with 7 bases fitting TRBD1. Trimming at V came to 5 bases and at J to 10 bases, leaving 14 bases not matched to a gene. Germline-derived CDR1 and CDR2 are DFQATT and SNEGSKA (reference sequence). This CDR3 comprises 14 residues.

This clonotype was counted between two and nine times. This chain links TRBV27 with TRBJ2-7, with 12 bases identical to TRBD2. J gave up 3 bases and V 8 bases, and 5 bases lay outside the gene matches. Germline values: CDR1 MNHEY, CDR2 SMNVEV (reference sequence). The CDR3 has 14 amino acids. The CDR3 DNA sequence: TGTGCCAGCGGGGAGACTAGCGGGAGCTACGAGCAGTACTTC. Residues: CASGETSGSYEQYF.

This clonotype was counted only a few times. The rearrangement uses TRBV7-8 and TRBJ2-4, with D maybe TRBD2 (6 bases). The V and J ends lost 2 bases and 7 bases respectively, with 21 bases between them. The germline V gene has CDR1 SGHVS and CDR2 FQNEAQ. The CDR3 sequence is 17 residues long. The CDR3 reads CASSLMGTFRTTNIQYF. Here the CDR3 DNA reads TGTGCCAGCAGCTTAATGGGGACTTTTCGGACGACTAACATTCAGTACTTC.

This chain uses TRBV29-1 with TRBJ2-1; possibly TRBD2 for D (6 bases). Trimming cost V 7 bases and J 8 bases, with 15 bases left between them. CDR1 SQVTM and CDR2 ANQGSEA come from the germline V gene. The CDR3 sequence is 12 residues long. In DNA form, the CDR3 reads TGCAGCGCCTACGTGGGAGGCGATGAGCAGTTCTTC. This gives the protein CSAYVGGDEQFF.

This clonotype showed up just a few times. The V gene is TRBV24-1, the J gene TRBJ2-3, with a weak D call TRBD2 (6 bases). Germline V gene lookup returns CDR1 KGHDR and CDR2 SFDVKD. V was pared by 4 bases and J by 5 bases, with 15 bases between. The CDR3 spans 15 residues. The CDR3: CATSDGSIWGDTQYF. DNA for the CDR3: TGTGCCACCAGTGACGGGAGTATTTGGGGAGATACGCAGTATTTT.